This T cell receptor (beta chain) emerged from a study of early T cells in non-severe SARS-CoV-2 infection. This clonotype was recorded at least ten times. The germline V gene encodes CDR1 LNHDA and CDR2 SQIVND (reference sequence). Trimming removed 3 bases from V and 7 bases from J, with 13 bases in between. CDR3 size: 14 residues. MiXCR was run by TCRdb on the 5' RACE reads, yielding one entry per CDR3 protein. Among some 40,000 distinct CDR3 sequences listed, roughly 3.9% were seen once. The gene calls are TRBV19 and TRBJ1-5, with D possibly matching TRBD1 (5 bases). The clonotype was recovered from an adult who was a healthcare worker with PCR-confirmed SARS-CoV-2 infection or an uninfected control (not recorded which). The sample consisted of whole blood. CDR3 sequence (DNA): TGTGCCAGTAGTATTAGCCAGGGAAGCCAGCCCCAGCATTTT. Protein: CASSISQGSQPQHF.